This record concerns one TCR beta chain sequence. The target antigen is unknown. Sequencing followed a ViraFEST assay step that expanded antigen-specific CD4+ T cells with viral peptide pools. Isolating CD4+ T cells followed 9 to 10 days of culture. Previously uninfected by SARS-CoV-2, the vaccine recipients also showed negative nucleocapsid antibodies. PBMC cultures contained 2 million or so cells per well, approximately 9.2 IU/ml IL-2 and around 9.9 ug/ml peptides. This table comes from immunoSEQ multiplex PCR, and its TCRdb copy is limited to in-frame clones, with some not included. Of 20,000 to 30,000 clones listed, 76% are singletons. The data were taken from a study of vaccination effects on CD4 cells after COVID-19. V was trimmed by 6 bases and J by 4 bases, leaving 16 bases between them. The CDR3 extends over 16 amino acids. CDR1 is SNHLY, CDR2 FYNNEI, per germline. Regarding the study as a whole: Early post-infection timepoints were missing from the study, which also had few convalescent patients.

The V call is TRBV2, the J call TRBJ1-6; a weak D match, TRBD1 (5 bases). This TCR was recovered from a human donor who received a COVID-19 vaccine. The sequencing used CD4+ T cells from PBMCs cultured with HCoV-NL63 spike peptides, collected before COVID-19 vaccination. CDR3 residues: CASSRDAPTYNSPLHF. The CDR3 region has the DNA TGTGCCAGCAGCCGGGACGCCCCGACTTATAATTCACCCCTCCACTTT.